These 23 T cell receptor beta chains were sequenced from one sample in a study of radiotherapy plus CTLA-4 blockade in lung cancer (dated by TCRdb to between 2017 and 2018). Library creation used the immunoSEQ multiplex PCR assay. TCRdb re-hosts the immuneACCESS table, in-frame sequences only. Its copies lack some clones; in the studies checked, an unresolved V gene accounts for under half of them, and the cause for the rest is not known. A total of some 30,000 clones appear in this sample, 79% of them only once. The ten top clones hold 15% to 20% of the sample. The sample here was peripheral blood, taken from a patient treated with radiotherapy plus ipilimumab. The receptors originated from a human donor with non-small cell lung cancer that progressed on radiotherapy plus ipilimumab.

The chain employs TRBV2 and TRBJ1-5, with D possibly being TRBD1 (6 bases). Germline V lookup: CDR1 SNHLY, CDR2 FYNNEI. This CDR3 has 15 amino acids. V lost 7 bases, J lost 2 bases, and 15 bases lay in between. The CDR3 DNA sequence: TGTGCCAGCACGGAGGACAGTTACGGCAATCAGCCCCAGCATTTT. Translated: CASTEDSYGNQPQHF.

This clone has a single count. The chain recombines TRBV5-1 with TRBJ2-7; TRBD2 aligns across 10 bases. CDR1 SGHRS and CDR2 YFSETQ come from the germline V gene. V lost 1 base, J lost 1 base, and 14 bases stayed unmatched. This CDR3 spans 19 amino acids. This chain's CDR3 is CASSLSPSGSVVGSYEQYF. CDR3 coding DNA: TGCGCCAGCAGCTTGAGCCCTAGCGGGAGTGTAGTGGGATCCTACGAGCAGTACTTC.

The CDR3 nucleotides are TGTGCCAGCAGCGGGCAGGGGGCGAGCTCCTATAATTCACCCCTCCACTTT. This gives the protein CASSGQGASSYNSPLHF. The V gene is TRBV9, the J gene TRBJ1-6, with 8 bases identical to TRBD1. This CDR3 has 17 residues. Losses at the gene ends were 3 bases for V and 0 bases for J; bases not matched to a gene: 5. Germline CDR1 reads SGDLS; CDR2 reads YYNGEE.

This clone was seen only a few times. The chain carries TRBV2 and TRBJ1-2; possibly TRBD1 for D (5 bases). Per germline, CDR1 SNHLY and CDR2 FYNNEI. V gave up 8 bases and J gave up 7 bases, with 23 bases separating them. The CDR3 sequence is 15 residues long. CDR3 region: CASCASVRGTSGYTF. The CDR3 coding sequence is TGTGCCAGCTGTGCCTCAGTGAGGGGAACGAGTGGCTACACCTTC. Full variable domain (remainder filled in from reference TRBV2 and TRBJ1-2): EPEVTQTPSHQVTQMGQEVILRCVPISNHLYFYWYRQILGQKVEFLVSFYNNEISEKSEIFDDQFSVERPDGSNFTLKIRSTKLEDSAMYFCASCASVRGTSGYTFGSGTRLTVV.

This clone was seen just once. This chain links TRBV28 with TRBJ1-2; a weak D match, TRBD1 (5 bases). V was clipped by 5 bases and J by 4 bases, with 11 bases between them. The CDR3 spans 13 residues. The V gene's germline CDR1 is MDHEN and CDR2 SYDVKM. CDR3 DNA sequence: TGTGCCAGCAGTGGGACGTCGCTCTATGGCTACACCTTC. Its translation is CASSGTSLYGYTF.

The genes are TRBV19 and TRBJ2-3; no firm D call. Germline loops: CDR1 LNHDA, CDR2 SQIVND (reference sequence). The V end lost 4 bases, the J end lost 0 bases, and 8 bases lay between the germline ends. The CDR3 has 14 residues. CDR3 sequence reads: CASSRSDSTDTQYF. Written as DNA, the CDR3 is TGTGCCAGTAGTAGGTCAGACAGCACAGATACGCAGTATTTT.

The chain employs TRBV11-3 and TRBJ2-2; D is ambiguous. The CDR3 is 14 amino acids. Between the trimmed V and J ends, which lost 1 base and 1 base, there was a span of 4 bases. In germline, CDR1 is SGHNT, CDR2 YENEEA. The CDR3 coding sequence is TGTGCCAGCAGCTTAGGGGGGAACACCGGGGAGCTGTTTTTT. Amino acids: CASSLGGNTGELFF.

The V gene is TRBV2, the J gene TRBJ2-4, with TRBD1 matching over 10 bases. The germline gives CDR1 SNHLY, CDR2 FYNNEI. V lost 8 bases and J lost 2; bases outside the gene matches: 9. The CDR3 is made up of 16 amino acids. CDR3: CASGDRGIFTKNIQYF. The CDR3, as DNA: TGTGCCAGCGGGGACAGGGGCATTTTCACCAAAAACATTCAGTACTTC.

The chain couples TRBV18 to TRBJ1-4; D is perhaps TRBD1 (5 bases). Trimming took off 3 bases at V and 7 bases at J, with 12 bases between the two ends. CDR1 is KGHSH and CDR2 is LQKENI in the germline V gene. The CDR3 spans 14 residues. The CDR3 region is CASSPLRGIEKLFF. The DNA for the CDR3 is TGTGCCAGCTCACCTTTAAGGGGCATTGAAAAACTGTTTTTT.

Here the CDR3 reads CASNETRTGSTGELFF. DNA for the CDR3: TGTGCCAGCAATGAGACGAGGACAGGATCTACCGGGGAGCTGTTTTTT. The chain joins TRBV2 to TRBJ2-2; 7 bases agree with TRBD1. V was pared by 7 bases and J by 5 bases, with 13 bases of the junction left unmatched. Germline V CDR1 and CDR2: SNHLY, FYNNEI. The CDR3 sequence is 16 residues long.

The chain couples TRBV4-2 to TRBJ1-5, with TRBD1 identical over 7 bases. The CDR3 contains 16 residues. V shed 1 base, J shed 3 bases, and the junction held 6 bases outside the gene matches. Per germline, CDR1 LGHNA and CDR2 YNFKEQ. The CDR3 reads CASSQAPTGPNQPQHF. CDR3 DNA: TGTGCCAGCAGCCAAGCCCCGACAGGGCCCAATCAGCCCCAGCATTTT.

V usage is TRBV18 and J usage is TRBJ1-2; D remains unclear. Germline CDR1 reads KGHSH; CDR2 reads LQKENI. V was shortened by 4 bases and J by 2 bases, with 14 bases between the two germline ends. The CDR3 consists of 15 residues. CDR3 bases: TGTGCCAGCTCACTCGACCAGGCAGCCAACTATGGCTACACCTTC. Translated: CASSLDQAANYGYTF. The complete variable domain, with remaining parts taken from reference TRBV18 and TRBJ1-2, reads NAGVMQNPRHLVRRRGQEARLRCSPMKGHSHVYWYRQLPEEGLKFMVYLQKENIIDESGMPKERFSAEFPKEGPSILRIQQVVRGDSAAYFCASSLDQAANYGYTFGSGTRLTVV.

The rearrangement links TRBV28 to TRBJ1-4; TRBD1 matches at 7 bases. The J segment lost 5 bases and the V segment lost 5 bases, leaving 8 bases of the junction unmatched. The CDR3 extends over 15 amino acids. The germline V gene encodes CDR1 MDHEN and CDR2 SYDVKM. The CDR3 loop reads CASSLSGQLNEKLFF. DNA of the CDR3: TGTGCCAGCAGTCTCTCGGGACAGCTCAATGAAAAACTGTTTTTT. The full variable domain, completed using reference TRBV28 and TRBJ1-4, is DVKVTQSSRYLVKRTGEKVFLECVQDMDHENMFWYRQDPGLGLRLIYFSYDVKMKEKGDIPEGYSVSREKKERFSLILESASTNQTSMYLCASSLSGQLNEKLFFGSGTQLSVL.

V usage is TRBV27 and J usage is TRBJ2-1, with TRBD2 identical over 7 bases. The germline CDR1 and CDR2 sequences are MNHEY and SMNVEV (reference sequence). The junction had 15 bases not matched to a gene; V was cut back by 8 bases and J by 2 bases. The CDR3 has 17 residues. CDR3 sequence: CASERRSSGVTYNEQFF. CDR3 sequence (DNA): TGTGCCAGCGAACGGCGATCTAGCGGAGTCACCTACAATGAGCAGTTCTTC.

The rearrangement uses TRBV2 and TRBJ2-1; D is uncertain. The V gene's germline CDR1 is SNHLY and CDR2 FYNNEI. The germline V and J ends were trimmed by 5 bases and 5 bases, with 4 bases remaining between them. CDR3 length: 11 residues. The CDR3, as DNA: TGTGCCAGCAGTTTTAACAATGAGCAGTTCTTC. This translates into CASSFNNEQFF.

This clone occurred a few times. The chain is built from TRBV7-6 and TRBJ1-1, with 7 nucleotides matching TRBD1. CDR1 is SGHVS and CDR2 is FNYEAQ in the germline V gene. V trimming: 1 base; J trimming: 7 bases; junction bases outside the gene matches: 6. The CDR3 loop spans 14 amino acids. CDR3 protein: CASSLGTGGGEAFF. CDR3 nucleotide sequence: TGTGCCAGCAGCTTAGGGACAGGCGGGGGTGAAGCTTTCTTT.

The chain couples TRBV28 to TRBJ1-2, with 7 bases aligning to TRBD1. The CDR3 is 13 amino acids. Trimming took 6 bases from V and 4 from J; bases not matched to a gene: 5. CDR1 and CDR2 (germline): MDHEN, SYDVKM. CDR3 region: CASRSQGTYGYTF. In nucleotides, the CDR3 is TGTGCCAGCAGGTCACAGGGGACCTATGGCTACACCTTC.

This chain joins TRBV27 and TRBJ1-2; 7 bases are a match to TRBD1. The CDR3 loop spans 18 amino acids. With 4 bases clipped from V and 3 bases from J, the junction kept 17 bases outside the gene matches. Germline lookup yields CDR1 MNHEY and CDR2 SMNVEV (reference sequence). The CDR3 region has the DNA TGTGCCAGCAGTTACCATAATCAAACCAGGGGGTCGGACTATGGCTACACCTTC. It translates to CASSYHNQTRGSDYGYTF.

This rearrangement joins TRBV18 to TRBJ2-1, with D hard to call. The V end was cut by 0 bases, the J end by 8 bases, with 11 bases between. The CDR3 sequence is 14 residues long. Germline lookup yields CDR1 KGHSH and CDR2 LQKENI. CDR3 sequence: CASSPPSGMYEQFF. In nucleotides, the CDR3 is TGTGCCAGCTCACCACCATCTGGGATGTATGAGCAGTTCTTC.

The chain recombines TRBV6-1 with TRBJ2-2; TRBD1 matches at 7 bases. The length of the CDR3 is 14 residues. Germline CDR1 is MNHNS and CDR2 is SASEGT. V shed 0 bases and J 6 bases; nucleotides not matched to a gene: 1. The CDR3 coding sequence is TGTGCCAGCAGTGAAGCCGGGACAGCCGGGGAGCTGTTTTTT. It specifies CASSEAGTAGELFF.

The genes are TRBV11-2 and TRBJ2-1; the D gene is possibly TRBD1 (7 bases). CDR3 length equals 18 residues. The germline V gene encodes CDR1 SGHAT and CDR2 FQNNGV. Trimming removed 1 base at V and 6 bases at J, with 22 bases between. CDR3 sequence (DNA): TGTGCCAGCAGCTTAGTGGGGCCCTCGAGGCAGGGGGGCAATGAGCAGTTCTTC. This sequence encodes CASSLVGPSRQGGNEQFF.

V usage is TRBV19 and J usage is TRBJ1-1; no firm D call. The V and J ends lost 1 base and 1 base respectively, with 7 bases between them. The CDR3 is made up of 14 amino acids. The V gene's germline CDR1 is LNHDA and CDR2 SQIVND (reference sequence). The CDR3: CASSIAAGNTEAFF. The CDR3 nucleotides read TGTGCCAGTAGTATAGCAGCAGGGAACACTGAAGCTTTCTTT.

V gene TRBV7-9 combines with J gene TRBJ2-5; TRBD1 aligns across 11 bases. Germline-derived CDR1 and CDR2 are SEHNR and FQNEAQ (reference sequence). V trimming: 2 bases; J trimming: 1 base; junction bases outside the gene matches: 12. The CDR3 has 19 residues. The CDR3 sequence is CASSLTLGQGADGQETQYF. The CDR3 DNA is TGTGCCAGCAGCTTAACCCTAGGACAGGGGGCTGATGGCCAAGAGACCCAGTACTTC.